Reported below is one T cell receptor beta chain. These data originate in a study of blood T cell repertoires in COVID-19. Original processing notes: Scientists estimated how many nucleated cells there were by amplifying reference gene primers. TCRdb's copy holds only in-frame clones and misses some; the assay was immunoSEQ multiplex PCR. V and J calls and clone size are copied from that table; D and trimming were computed from the DNA. The sample records over 250,000 clones, roughly 86% being singletons. This CDR3 has 15 amino acids. Germline CDR1 SGDLS, CDR2 YYNGEE. After removal of 4 bases from V and 0 bases from J, the junction contained 7 bases not matched to a gene.

The genes are TRBV9 and TRBJ2-7; TRBD2 agrees at 7 bases. This receptor was taken from a man aged 35 to 55 who had recovered from COVID-19. Sequencing was carried out using peripheral blood. The CDR3 region has the DNA TGTGCCAGCAGCCTCAGCGGGGCCCTCTCCTACGAGCAGTACTTC. Translation gives CASSLSGALSYEQYF.